This TCR beta chain derives from a study of shared clonotypes between healthy human individuals. Worth noting for this clone: Its target is unknown.

As processed by the authors: Filtering differed since immunoSEQ provided only junctions, with no quality scores. Libraries were prepared by immunoSEQ multiplex PCR; TCRdb keeps only in-frame clonotypes and omits some of them. The V and J calls and clone size come from that table; D and trimming were worked out from the DNA. The sample has some 1,600,000 clones, around 98% seen once. Everyone who donated was a Caucasian adult who lived in Nashville, Tennessee. The CDR3 length is 15 residues. Study-wide results and limits: Blood alone was sampled, and tissue repertoires likely differ. The low donor count limited represented genetic and exposure-history diversity.

This TCR derives from a man younger than 45 in good health. V usage is TRBV21-1 and J usage is TRBJ2-3. TRBV21-1 is labeled a pseudogene. Sequencing used naive CD4+ T cells sorted from blood. Subset specified: CD45RA+ positively selected. The CDR3 DNA sequence: TGTGCCAGCAGCAAGCCGGGACGGCTCACAGATACGCAGTATTTT. Translation: CASSKPGRLTDTQYF.